One sample yielded the 11 T cell receptor beta chains listed below, sequenced in a study of spatial heterogeneity in lung cancer. The time point is: sample taken at primary tumor resection. TCRdb fed the 5' RACE reads into MiXCR, producing one record per CDR3 protein. Of 450 to 600 distinct CDR3 sequences in the sample, roughly a third were seen once. The sequenced sample was normal lung tissue next to the tumor, obtained at surgery. These receptor sequences come from a male donor with early-stage non-small cell lung cancer.

By sample share, this clonotype is large. A library made for alpha chains picked up this beta chain off target, so its size means little. The V call is TRBV28, the J call TRBJ1-5; D remains unclear. The CDR3 is made up of 14 amino acids. The ends were cut back, 11 bases at V and 0 bases at J, with 14 bases in the middle. In germline, CDR1 is MDHEN, CDR2 SYDVKM. CDR3 DNA: TGTGCCGCCCAGGCAGCCTATAGCAATCAGCCCCAGCATTTT. Its translation is CAAQAAYSNQPQHF.

This clonotype was counted only a few times. This beta chain slipped into a library made for alpha chains as a stray read, so its size is not meaningful. The rearrangement links TRBV7-6 to TRBJ2-1; 7 bases are a match to TRBD2. This CDR3 is 13 amino acids long. The germline CDR1 and CDR2 sequences are SGHVS and FNYEAQ. The trim removed 3 bases at V and 7 bases at J, leaving 3 bases unmatched. CDR3 sequence reads: CASSLGLTNEQFF. The CDR3 bases are TGTGCCAGCAGCTTGGGACTAACGAATGAGCAGTTCTTC. The whole variable domain, filled in from reference TRBV7-6 and TRBJ2-1, reads GAGVSQSPRYKVTKRGQDVALRCDPISGHVSLYWYRQALGQGPEFLTYFNYEAQQDKSGLPNDRFSAERPEGSISTLTIQRTEQRDSAMYRCASSLGLTNEQFFGPGTRLTVL.

A note on this clonotype: This beta chain appears as a stray read in a library generated for alpha chains; its size is not informative. The chain joins TRBV15 to TRBJ2-3; 8 bases match TRBD1. Germline CDR1 reads LNHNV; CDR2 reads YYDKDF (reference sequence). Germline trimming cut 4 bases from V and 2 bases from J; bases unmatched to any gene: 5. This CDR3 has 15 amino acids. CDR3 amino acids: CATSIGQGYTDTQYF. For the CDR3, the DNA is TGTGCCACCAGCATCGGACAGGGCTACACAGATACGCAGTATTTT.

There are a few counts of this clonotype. In a library made to pick up alpha chains, this beta chain is a stray read with a size that means little. This rearrangement joins TRBV29-1 to TRBJ2-3; 7 bases map to TRBD1. The CDR3 runs 12 residues. The ends lost 5 bases at V and 10 bases at J; junction bases unmatched: 9. The germline CDR1 and CDR2 sequences are SQVTM and ANQGSEA. The CDR3 region has the DNA TGCAGCGTTCAGGGGGTGAACCTAGCGCAGTATTTT. Amino acid sequence: CSVQGVNLAQYF.

As to this clonotype: Since it is a stray read in a library aimed at alpha chains, this beta chain has a size that is not meaningful. The rearrangement uses TRBV20-1 and TRBJ2-5; D may be TRBD2 (6 bases). V lost 6 bases and J 7 bases, leaving 18 bases between the germline ends. Germline V lookup: CDR1 DFQATT, CDR2 SNEGSKA (reference sequence). The CDR3 runs to 13 residues. The CDR3 loop is CSASGLLRMTQYF. DNA of the CDR3: TGCAGTGCCTCGGGACTGCTTCGAATGACCCAGTACTTC.

In the case of this clonotype: This beta chain came through as a stray read in a library set up for alpha chains, and its size says little. This chain uses TRBV4-3 with TRBJ2-1; 7 bases map to TRBD2. V was pared by 5 bases and J by 8 bases, with 3 bases of the junction left unmatched. This CDR3 has 12 amino acids. The V gene's germline CDR1 is LGHNA and CDR2 YSLEER. The CDR3 region has the DNA TGCGCCAGCAGCGGACTAGAGCATGAGCAGTTCTTC. Translation gives CASSGLEHEQFF.

This clonotype was detected only a few times. This beta chain is an unintended read in a library built for alpha chains; its size means little. The chain couples TRBV7-9 to TRBJ2-1; 7 bases are shared with TRBD2. V shed 6 bases, J shed 5 bases, and the junction held 13 bases outside the gene matches. There are 16 residues in the CDR3. Germline CDR1 SEHNR, CDR2 FQNEAQ (reference sequence). The CDR3, as DNA: TGTGCCAGCAGTCAAGCGGGATATCATCCACACAATGAGCAGTTCTTC. Its translation is CASSQAGYHPHNEQFF.

This clonotype was seen only a few times. In a library made to pick up alpha chains, this beta chain is a stray read with a size that means little. This rearrangement joins TRBV7-2 to TRBJ2-1, with D maybe TRBD2 (5 bases). The ends were cut back, 3 bases at V and 10 bases at J, with 13 bases in the middle. Germline-derived CDR1 and CDR2 are SGHTA and FQGNSA. The CDR3 sequence is 13 residues long. The CDR3 nucleotides read TGTGCCAGCAGCTTCTTAGGACCGGGGGAGCAGTTCTTC. Translating it yields CASSFLGPGEQFF. Together with reference TRBV7-2 and TRBJ2-1, the CDR3 gives the full variable domain: GAGVSQSPSNKVTEKGKDVELRCDPISGHTALYWYRQSLGQGLEFLIYFQGNSAPDKSGLPSDRFSAERTGGSVSTLTIQRTQQEDSAVYLCASSFLGPGEQFFGPGTRLTVL.

Points on this clonotype: This beta chain is a stray sequence in a library constructed for alpha chains; its clone size is not meaningful. The V gene is TRBV19, the J gene TRBJ2-7; perhaps TRBD1 as D (6 bases). This CDR3 spans 13 amino acids. Germline CDR1 reads LNHDA; CDR2 reads SQIVND (reference sequence). V was cut by 6 bases and J by 2 bases, with 11 bases left in between. The CDR3 sequence is CASSPGQAYEQYF. In nucleotides, the CDR3 is TGTGCCAGTAGCCCGGGACAAGCCTACGAGCAGTACTTC.

A note on this clonotype: Because the library targeted alpha chains, this beta chain is an off-target read whose size means little. V gene TRBV14 combines with J gene TRBJ2-4; D is unresolved. V lost 1 base and J lost 5, with 6 bases in between. CDR1 and CDR2 from the germline V gene are SGHDN and FVKESK. This CDR3 contains 13 residues. CDR3 loop: CASSQALENIQYF. CDR3 nucleotide sequence: TGTGCCAGCAGCCAAGCCCTAGAAAACATTCAGTACTTC.

About this clonotype itself: A library prepared for alpha chains yielded this beta chain as an off-target read; its size is of little meaning. This chain connects TRBV28 to TRBJ2-7; D is tentatively TRBD1 or TRBD2 (5 bases each). This CDR3 region has 13 residues. From germline, CDR1 is MDHEN and CDR2 SYDVKM. The V and J ends lost 8 bases and 2 bases respectively, with 13 bases between them. This CDR3 reads CASAAGAPYEQYF. The CDR3 DNA follows: TGTGCCAGCGCCGCCGGGGCACCCTACGAGCAGTACTTC.